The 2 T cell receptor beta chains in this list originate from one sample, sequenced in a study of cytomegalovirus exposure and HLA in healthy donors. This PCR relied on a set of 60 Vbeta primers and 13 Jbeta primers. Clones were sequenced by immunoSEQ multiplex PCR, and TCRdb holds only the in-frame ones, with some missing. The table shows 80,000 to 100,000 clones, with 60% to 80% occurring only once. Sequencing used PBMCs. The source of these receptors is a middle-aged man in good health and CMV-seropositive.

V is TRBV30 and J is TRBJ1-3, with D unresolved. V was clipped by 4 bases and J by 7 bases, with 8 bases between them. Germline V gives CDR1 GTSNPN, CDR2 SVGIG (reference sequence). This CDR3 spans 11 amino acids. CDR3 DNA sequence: TGTGCCTGGATATCCGCGAACACCATATATTTT. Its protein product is CAWISANTIYF.

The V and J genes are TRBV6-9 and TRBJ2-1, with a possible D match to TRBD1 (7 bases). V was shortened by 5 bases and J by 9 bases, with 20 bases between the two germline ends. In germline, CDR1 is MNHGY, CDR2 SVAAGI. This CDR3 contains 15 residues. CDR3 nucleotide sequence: TGTGCCAGCAGTCCCCGGGACCAGGGGGGCCCTGAGCAGTTCTTC. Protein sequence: CASSPRDQGGPEQFF.